Listed below are T cell receptor beta chains from one sample, sequenced in a study of cytomegalovirus exposure and HLA in healthy donors. Sequencing was performed with immunoSEQ multiplex PCR; in TCRdb, only in-frame clones are kept and a portion is missing. The data hold fewer than 150,000 clones, with 80% to 85% observed a single time. Sequenced material: PBMCs. Every receptor here comes from a female donor in good health and CMV-seronegative. The CDR3 runs from the conserved cysteine through the conserved F or W. The D gene is left open where the match is weak. Some rows mark clone size as missing; the rest say once, few, many or name a class of expanded clone.

J gene,clone size,D gene,V gene,CDR3 protein,CDR3 DNA
TRBJ2-5,-,TRBD1,TRBV7-9,CASSSPPDRNQETQYF,TGTGCCAGCAGCTCCCCGCCGGACAGGAACCAAGAGACCCAGTACTTC
TRBJ1-4,-,TRBD1,TRBV5-4,CASSRRDRGRSEKLFF,TGTGCCAGCAGCCGCCGGGACAGGGGGCGAAGTGAAAAACTGTTTTTT
TRBJ2-7,-,TRBD2,TRBV5-6,CASTFSGSFHEQYF,TGTGCCAGCACCTTTAGCGGGAGTTTCCACGAGCAGTACTTC
TRBJ2-6,few,TRBD2,TRBV11-2,CASRGLAGTRWGANVLTF,TGTGCCAGCAGGGGACTAGCGGGTACTCGGTGGGGGGCCAACGTCCTGACTTTC
TRBJ1-1,few,-,TRBV5-6,CASSLTGKGWDTEAFF,TGTGCCAGCAGCTTAACAGGGAAGGGGTGGGACACTGAAGCTTTCTTT
TRBJ2-7,-,-,TRBV19,CASSSTYEQYF,TGTGCCAGTAGTTCCACCTACGAGCAGTACTTC
TRBJ1-5,-,-,TRBV5-6,CASSLGTASNQPQHF,TGTGCCAGCAGCTTGGGCACAGCTAGCAATCAGCCCCAGCATTTT
TRBJ2-1,-,-,TRBV5-6,CASRGPYNEQFF,TGTGCCAGCAGGGGCCCCTACAATGAGCAGTTCTTC
TRBJ1-5,-,-,TRBV27,CASRGRGNQPQHF,TGTGCCAGCCGAGGGAGGGGCAATCAGCCCCAGCATTTT
TRBJ1-1,-,-,TRBV6-5,CASSYAAGRAEAFF,TGTGCCAGCAGTTACGCCGCGGGGCGGGCTGAAGCTTTCTTT
TRBJ1-2,-,-,TRBV6-5,CASSYDPSGYGYTF,TGTGCCAGCAGTTACGATCCGTCAGGCTATGGCTACACCTTC
TRBJ2-5,-,-,TRBV30,CAWRTGLQTQYF,TGTGCCTGGAGGACCGGACTCCAGACCCAGTACTTC
TRBJ2-7,-,-,TRBV7-6,CASSLAIASDNTYEQYF,TGTGCCAGCAGCTTAGCGATAGCTAGCGATAATACCTACGAGCAGTACTTC
TRBJ1-1,-,TRBD1,TRBV11-1,CASRGQYGEAFF,TGTGCCAGCAGGGGACAGTACGGTGAAGCTTTCTTT
TRBJ2-3,-,-,TRBV2,CASSEAFTDTQYF,TGTGCCAGCAGTGAGGCTTTCACAGATACGCAGTATTTT
TRBJ2-1,-,TRBD2,TRBV25-1,CASSESWTSGSNEQFF,TGTGCCAGCAGTGAATCGTGGACTAGCGGGAGCAATGAGCAGTTCTTC
TRBJ1-1,-,TRBD1,TRBV6-1,CASSVDRERITEAFF,TGTGCCAGCAGTGTGGACAGGGAAAGAATCACTGAAGCTTTCTTT
TRBJ1-5,few,-,TRBV5-1,CASSLGEAGVQPQHF,TGCGCCAGCAGCTTAGGGGAGGCCGGGGTACAGCCCCAGCATTTT
TRBJ2-7,-,-,TRBV2,CASSERDRKVDEQYF,TGTGCCAGCAGTGAGAGAGACAGGAAAGTCGACGAGCAGTACTTC
TRBJ2-1,-,TRBD2,TRBV29-1,CSVLTGTTNEQFF,TGCAGCGTTTTAACCGGGACTACGAATGAGCAGTTCTTC
TRBJ2-1,-,TRBD2,TRBV6-5,CASSYTTSEHNEQFF,TGTGCCAGCAGTTATACGACTAGCGAGCACAATGAGCAGTTCTTC
TRBJ1-1,-,TRBD1,TRBV28,CASSFGGTGGMNTEAFF,TGTGCCAGCAGTTTCGGGGGGACAGGGGGTATGAACACTGAAGCTTTCTTT
TRBJ1-3,-,TRBD1,TRBV5-8,CASSLAGGSGNTIYF,TGTGCCAGCAGCTTGGCAGGGGGCTCTGGAAACACCATATATTTT
TRBJ2-5,-,-,TRBV28,CASSLGWPSAQETQYF,TGTGCCAGCAGCCTAGGGTGGCCTAGCGCCCAAGAGACCCAGTACTTC
TRBJ1-2,-,TRBD1,TRBV5-1,CASSLRTGGRYGYTF,TGCGCCAGCAGCTTAAGGACAGGGGGCCGCTATGGCTACACCTTC
TRBJ1-1,once,-,TRBV20-1,CSAQKGGEAFF,TGCAGTGCCCAGAAGGGAGGTGAAGCTTTCTTT
TRBJ2-3,once,-,TRBV25-1,CASSKGGGRLTDTQYF,TGTGCCAGCAGCAAGGGAGGGGGTAGGCTCACAGATACGCAGTATTTT
TRBJ2-3,-,-,TRBV5-1,CASSLVWGVVTDTQYF,TGCGCCAGCAGCTTGGTTTGGGGGGTGGTCACAGATACGCAGTATTTT
TRBJ2-3,-,TRBD2,TRBV10-2,CASSEILLASGSETDTQYF,TGCGCCAGCAGTGAAATACTATTGGCTAGCGGGAGTGAGACAGATACGCAGTATTTT
TRBJ2-5,-,TRBD2,TRBV7-9,CASSFGVTSGREETQYF,TGTGCCAGCAGCTTTGGGGTGACTAGCGGGAGGGAGGAGACCCAGTACTTC
TRBJ2-7,-,-,TRBV10-2,CASSEVNEQYF,TGCGCCAGCAGTGAGGTAAACGAGCAGTACTTC
TRBJ2-1,-,TRBD1,TRBV29-1,CSVAGGQGSYNEQFF,TGCAGCGTCGCAGGGGGACAGGGTTCGTACAATGAGCAGTTCTTC
TRBJ2-7,-,TRBD1,TRBV5-1,CASSLVPGGKNEQYF,TGCGCCAGCAGCTTGGTTCCAGGGGGAAAGAACGAGCAGTACTTC
TRBJ2-7,-,-,TRBV4-1,CASSQESGAGFREQYF,TGCGCCAGCAGCCAAGAGTCAGGGGCAGGTTTCCGCGAGCAGTACTTC
TRBJ2-7,-,-,TRBV28,CASSLSPGRDYEQYF,TGTGCCAGCAGTTTATCGCCGGGCAGGGACTACGAGCAGTACTTC
TRBJ2-5,few,TRBD1,TRBV13,CASSYSPGTGVRGQTQYF,TGTGCCAGCAGTTATAGCCCCGGGACAGGGGTCAGGGGGCAGACCCAGTACTTC
TRBJ1-5,-,TRBD1,TRBV4-1,CASSQDRTGNSNQPQHF,TGCGCCAGCAGCCAAGATAGGACAGGCAATAGCAATCAGCCCCAGCATTTT
TRBJ1-1,few,-,TRBV21-1,CASIPTENTEAFF,TGTGCCAGCATTCCGACAGAGAACACTGAAGCTTTCTTT
TRBJ2-5,-,TRBD1,TRBV2,CASSLGTGEETQYF,TGTGCCAGCAGTTTAGGGACAGGGGAAGAGACCCAGTACTTC
TRBJ2-1,-,-,TRBV18,CASSPVAAYNEQFF,TGTGCCAGCTCACCAGTAGCGGCCTACAATGAGCAGTTCTTC
TRBJ2-7,-,-,TRBV28,CASSSTSYEQYF,TGTGCCAGCAGTTCCACTAGCTACGAGCAGTACTTC
TRBJ2-3,-,TRBD2,TRBV2,CASSEFRTSGTDTQYF,TGTGCCAGCAGTGAATTTCGGACTAGCGGCACAGATACGCAGTATTTT
TRBJ1-1,-,TRBD1,TRBV28,CASSLKTGTGDVEAFF,TGTGCCAGCAGTCTGAAGACCGGGACAGGGGACGTTGAAGCTTTCTTT
TRBJ2-1,-,TRBD2,TRBV9,CASSVEGLAGGGSYNEQFF,TGTGCCAGCAGCGTAGAAGGACTAGCGGGAGGGGGCTCCTACAATGAGCAGTTCTTC
TRBJ2-2,-,TRBD1,TRBV19,CALHAGTGGSGELFF,TGTGCCTTACATGCCGGGACAGGAGGGTCCGGGGAGCTGTTTTTT